This TCR beta chain was captured by sequencing in a study of cytomegalovirus exposure and HLA in healthy donors. TCRdb's copy holds only in-frame clones and misses some; the assay was immunoSEQ multiplex PCR. The sample includes fewer than 200,000 clones, less than 95% of them seen just once. Looked up from germline, CDR1 is SGHVS and CDR2 is FQNEAQ. Trimming at V came to 4 bases and at J to 1 base, leaving 8 bases not matched to a gene. The CDR3 loop spans 17 amino acids. J is TRBJ2-3 and V is TRBV7-8; TRBD2 matches 10 bases. Sequences were obtained from PBMCs. This clonotype was sampled from a woman aged 18 to 35 in good health and CMV-seropositive. In nucleotides, the CDR3 is TGTGCCAGCAGCTCCTCGGGGCTAGCGGGAGGCACAGATACGCAGTATTTT. This codes for CASSSSGLAGGTDTQYF.